Presented here are 13 T cell receptor beta chains from one specimen sequenced in a study of T cells in Graves' hyperthyroidism and ophthalmopathy. Amplified regions were TCR beta CDR3 sequences from RNA transcripts. The HTBI primer set was used in a first-round RT-PCR of the TCR CDR3. TCRdb reprocessed the multiplex PCR reads via MiXCR and lists one record per CDR3 protein. Seen here are hundreds of thousands of distinct CDR3 sequences, roughly 14% observed once, and the top ten hold about 12%. The specimen was blood. These receptors were obtained from a young man with Graves' ophthalmopathy.

This clonotype was found a few times. This chain's CDR3 is CASSQQGLQETQYF. CDR3 DNA sequence: TGCGCCAGCAGCCAACAGGGGCTTCAAGAGACCCAGTACTTC. This chain links TRBV4-1 with TRBJ2-5; tentative D call: TRBD1 (6 bases). Trimming cost V 2 bases and J 2 bases, with 9 bases left between them. From germline, CDR1 is MGHRA and CDR2 YSYEKL. The CDR3 has 14 residues.

This clonotype was counted between two and nine times. This sequence may be a read error, since a much larger clone differs from it by one base. The CDR3 nucleotides are TGCAGCGTGGTGGGGACAGTGGGTGAGCAGTACTTC. Translated: CSVVGTVGEQYF. This chain connects TRBV29-1 to TRBJ2-7, with TRBD1 identical over 7 bases. J gave up 7 bases and V 6 bases, and 9 bases lay outside the gene matches. This CDR3 contains 12 residues. Looked up from germline, CDR1 is SQVTM and CDR2 is ANQGSEA.

This clonotype was seen many times. V and J are TRBV11-2 and TRBJ1-1; perhaps TRBD1 as D (5 bases). The germline CDR1 and CDR2 sequences are SGHAT and FQNNGV. V gave up 2 bases and J gave up 4 bases, with 11 bases separating them. This CDR3 has 14 residues. The CDR3 bases are TGTGCCAGCAGCTTACCAGGGCCGTCCACTGAAGCTTTCTTT. This codes for CASSLPGPSTEAFF.

This clonotype was detected ten times or more. The rearrangement uses TRBV11-1 and TRBJ2-7; 8 bases are a match to TRBD1. CDR3 size: 15 residues. The V and J ends lost 4 bases and 5 bases, in that order; junction bases with no gene match: 10. The germline V gene has CDR1 SGHAT and CDR2 FQDESV (reference sequence). The CDR3 sequence: CASSYTAGGGDEQYF. The CDR3 coding sequence is TGTGCCAGCAGCTACACCGCAGGGGGCGGAGACGAGCAGTACTTC.

There are a few counts of this clonotype. The chain has TRBV6-1 and TRBJ1-1, with 9 bases lining up with TRBD1. Germline V gene data show CDR1 as MNHNS and CDR2 as SASEGT. CDR3 size: 16 residues. The junction had 18 bases not matched to a gene; V was cut back by 10 bases and J by 6 bases. CDR3 region: CANRPGQGGSAAEAFF. CDR3 coding DNA: TGTGCCAACCGACCGGGACAGGGTGGGTCGGCGGCTGAAGCTTTCTTT.

The table lists this clonotype with many counts. The V and J genes are TRBV5-4 and TRBJ2-1, with D perhaps TRBD1 or TRBD2 (6 bases each). Per germline, CDR1 SGHNT and CDR2 YYREEE (reference sequence). Trimming left V 6 bases short and J 8 bases short, with 15 bases between. The CDR3 runs 13 residues. The CDR3 here is CASTGGGVYEQFF. The DNA of the CDR3 is TGTGCCAGCACCGGGGGCGGGGTCTATGAGCAGTTCTTC.

The sample holds many counts of this clonotype. CDR3 nucleotide sequence: TGTGCCAGCAGAACCGACTCCTACAATGAGCAGTTCTTC. Translated: CASRTDSYNEQFF. The V and J genes are TRBV14 and TRBJ2-1; D remains ambiguous. V dropped 6 bases and J dropped 0 bases, with 6 bases sitting between them. CDR1 SGHDN and CDR2 FVKESK come from the germline V gene. The CDR3 totals 13 residues.

This clonotype came up many times. V gene TRBV7-2 combines with J gene TRBJ2-5, with D perhaps TRBD2 (6 bases). V lost 6 bases and J lost 5, with 19 bases in between. The CDR3 has 15 residues. The germline V gene encodes CDR1 SGHTA and CDR2 FQGNSA. CDR3 in amino acids: CASSYRDSGAETQYF. In DNA form, the CDR3 reads TGTGCCAGCAGTTACCGGGACTCGGGAGCGGAGACCCAGTACTTC. Drawing the rest from reference TRBV7-2 and TRBJ2-5, the complete variable domain is GAGVSQSPSNKVTEKGKDVELRCDPISGHTALYWYRQSLGQGLEFLIYFQGNSAPDKSGLPSDRFSAERTGGSVSTLTIQRTQQEDSAVYLCASSYRDSGAETQYFGPGTRLLVL.

This clonotype came up many times. The chain combines TRBV11-3 with TRBJ2-1; no clear D. V was clipped by 6 bases and J by 0 bases, with 12 bases between them. The CDR3 is 15 residues long. The germline V gene encodes CDR1 SGHNT and CDR2 YENEEA. The CDR3 is CASSQSESSYNEQFF. The CDR3 coding sequence is TGTGCCAGCAGTCAGAGCGAGAGCTCCTACAATGAGCAGTTCTTC.

The chain is built from TRBV19 and TRBJ2-2; the match to TRBD2 covers 12 bases. This CDR3 is built from 16 residues. In germline, CDR1 is LNHDA, CDR2 SQIVND (reference sequence). The V and J ends lost 5 bases and 5 bases, in that order; junction bases with no gene match: 6. CDR3 amino acids: CASSEKGLAGTGELFF. The CDR3 nucleotides are TGTGCCAGTAGTGAGAAGGGACTAGCGGGTACCGGGGAGCTGTTTTTT.

This clonotype has only a few counts. A much larger clone is a single base away; this may be a read error. CDR3 DNA: TGTGCCAGCGTGCCTACAGGGCCCAATTCACCCCTCCACTTT. It encodes CASVPTGPNSPLHF. The chain has TRBV7-2 and TRBJ1-6; tentatively, D is TRBD1 (6 bases). This CDR3 comprises 14 residues. V was pared by 8 bases and J by 7 bases, with 15 bases between. CDR1 and CDR2 from the germline V gene are SGHTA and FQGNSA.

This clonotype was counted between two and nine times. The gene calls are TRBV19 and TRBJ1-5; D is ambiguous. There are 15 residues in the CDR3. CDR1 and CDR2 from the germline V gene are LNHDA and SQIVND (reference sequence). Trimming took off 5 bases at V and 3 bases at J, with 14 bases between the two ends. CDR3 protein: CASSARTDSNQPQHF. Here the CDR3 DNA reads TGTGCCAGTAGTGCCCGGACGGATTCCAATCAGCCCCAGCATTTT.

This clonotype was recorded many times. The rearrangement joins TRBV24-1 to TRBJ2-7, with D perhaps given as TRBD1 or TRBD2 (6 bases each). There are 14 residues in the CDR3. Trimming pared 7 bases from V and 5 bases from J, leaving 17 bases between. CDR1 is KGHDR, CDR2 SFDVKD, per germline. The CDR3 nucleotides read TGTGCCACCAGGAAGGGGGGCCATTTGGACGAGCAGTACTTC. This encodes CATRKGGHLDEQYF.